A single TCR beta chain is shown here with its context. This clonotype was detected ten times or more. This receptor's antigen is unknown. The input lacks base qualities; no much larger clone sits a single base away. These data originate in a study of neurological immune-mediated disorders (dated by TCRdb to between 2018 and 2021). About the study as a whole: Peripheral blood TCR-beta repertoires from HTLV-I-associated myelopathy (HAM/TSP) patients, multiple sclerosis patients and healthy controls were compared by UMI-based sequencing. The cohort was made up of approximately 69 subjects, consisting of roughly 15 HAM/TSP patients, 34 multiple sclerosis patients and about 20 healthy controls. The 95 to 120 TCR-beta libraries covered PBMC samples along with longitudinal samples, technical triplicates, and paired sorted CD4+ and CD8+ T-cell subsets. The paper's findings and limits, for the study overall: No identical CDR3 amino acid sequences were found to be shared among expanded clones across subjects, suggesting that TCR-beta repertoires were private in all groups. The highest TCR clonal expansion was observed in HAM/TSP patients, whereas the lowest was observed in MS patients, even when compared with healthy controls.

The germline V gene supplies CDR1 MDHEN and CDR2 SYDVKM. V and J are trimmed by 5 bases and 7 bases, and the gene matches miss 14 bases of the junction. Including the terminal cysteine and phenylalanine, the CDR3 comprises 16 residues. Left in the record is the CDR3 DNA by itself, 48 bases read in frame from the first base. The healthy controls were volunteers from blood banks in Maryland, USA. For the sorted-subset TCR libraries, the starting material was about 930,000 sorted CD4+ or CD8+ T cells. Peripheral blood was subjected to Ficoll-Hypaque density gradient centrifugation to isolate PBMCs, which were then cryopreserved in liquid nitrogen. Paired sorted CD4+ and CD8+ subsets came from healthy controls, HAM/TSP patients and MS patients. To synthesize cDNA, template-switch 5'RACE was performed with a primer carrying a 10-nucleotide random unique molecular identifier so that each TCR transcript was tagged. Over 180 million TCR-beta sequences, covering 15-18 subjects, were produced in each sequencing run. The RNeasy kit was used for extraction of total RNA. The KAPA Real-time Library Amplification kit was used to amplify TCR-beta VDJ regions with primers targeting the TCR constant region and the 5'RACE anchor. A first PCR added sample indexes and Illumina adaptors, and a second PCR then raised library yield. The roughly 650 bp TCR product was size-selected on a 2% E-gel SizeSelection system after Ampure bead purification. Before pooling, library quality was checked on a Bioanalyzer, concentration was measured with Qubit, and libraries were quantified with the Kapa Library Quantification kit. An Illumina HiSeq 2500 was used to sequence the libraries paired-end at 2 x 150 bp. To increase sequence diversity, roughly 24-31% phiX was spiked into each library pool. From the authors' description of their analysis: Quality-filtered reads were processed with the UMI-based MiGEC pipeline, and over 90% of raw TCR sequences were removed by the MiGEC pipeline during error correction. IMGT germline references were used for aligning VDJ genes, and each clonotype was defined as a unique CDR3 amino acid sequence together with its V-J genes. Clonal expansion, Shannon diversity and CDR3 relatedness were evaluated with VDJtools (CalcPairwiseDistances, ClusterSamples), while phylogenetic trees were built in CLCbio workbench. Expanded clones were defined as having at least 8 unique UMIs, based on coefficient-of-variation modelling across technical triplicates. The public sequencing data were trimmed at Q25 with fastp and processed into clonotypes with MiXCR by TCRdb, which kept only in-frame beta chains. Under each unique CDR3 protein, matching rows form one entry showing the most common genes and DNA. The V and J calls, along with clone size, are taken from TCRdb and not from the paper's own processing. The sample table lists about 38,000 distinct CDR3 sequences, approximately 7.2% of them with a count of one. The ten largest make up 5.7% of the sample.

The V gene is TRBV28 and the J gene is TRBJ1-5; the central 7 bases match TRBD1. The clonotype originates from a man aged 50 or older in good health. Sequences were obtained from CD4+ T cells from blood. The CDR3 reads as follows: CASSPYQQGLRQPQHF. The nucleotides are TGTGCCAGCAGTCCATACCAACAGGGGCTCAGGCAGCCCCAGCATTTT.